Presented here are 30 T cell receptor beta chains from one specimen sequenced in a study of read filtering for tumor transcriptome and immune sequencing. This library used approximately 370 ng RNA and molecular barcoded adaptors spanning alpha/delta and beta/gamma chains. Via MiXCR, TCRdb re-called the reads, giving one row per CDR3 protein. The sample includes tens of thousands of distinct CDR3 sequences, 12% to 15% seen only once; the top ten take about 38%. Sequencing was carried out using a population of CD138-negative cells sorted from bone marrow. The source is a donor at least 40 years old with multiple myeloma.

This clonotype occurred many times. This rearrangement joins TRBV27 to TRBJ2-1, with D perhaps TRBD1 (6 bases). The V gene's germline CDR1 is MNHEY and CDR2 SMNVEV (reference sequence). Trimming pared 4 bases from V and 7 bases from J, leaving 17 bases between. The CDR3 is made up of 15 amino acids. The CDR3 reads CASSSPGHRLNEQFF. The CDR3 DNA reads TGTGCCAGCAGTTCGCCGGGACATCGCCTTAATGAGCAGTTCTTC.

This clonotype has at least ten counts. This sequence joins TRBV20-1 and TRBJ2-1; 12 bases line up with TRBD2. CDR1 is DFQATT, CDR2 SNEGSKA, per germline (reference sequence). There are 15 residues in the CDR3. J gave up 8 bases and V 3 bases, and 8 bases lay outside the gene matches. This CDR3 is CSASGLAGTVDEQFF. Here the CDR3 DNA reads TGCAGTGCTAGCGGACTAGCGGGAACGGTTGATGAGCAGTTCTTC.

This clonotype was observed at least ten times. The CDR3 sequence is CASRSSQETQYF. The CDR3, as DNA: TGTGCCAGCAGGAGCAGCCAAGAGACCCAGTACTTC. The chain recombines TRBV6-6 with TRBJ2-5, with D hard to call. CDR1 and CDR2 from the germline V gene are MNHNY and SVGAGI (reference sequence). This CDR3 spans 12 amino acids. V dropped 6 bases and J dropped 1 base, with 6 bases sitting between them.

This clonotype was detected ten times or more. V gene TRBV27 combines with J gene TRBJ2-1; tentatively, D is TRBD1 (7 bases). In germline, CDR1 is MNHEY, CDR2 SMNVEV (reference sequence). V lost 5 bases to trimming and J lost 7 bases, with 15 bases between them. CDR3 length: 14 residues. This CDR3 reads CASSKAGGWNEQFF. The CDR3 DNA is TGTGCCAGCAGTAAGGCAGGGGGGTGGAATGAGCAGTTCTTC.

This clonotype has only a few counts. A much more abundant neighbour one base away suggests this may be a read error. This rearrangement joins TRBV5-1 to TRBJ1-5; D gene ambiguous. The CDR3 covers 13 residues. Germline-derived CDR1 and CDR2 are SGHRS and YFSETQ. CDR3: CASSLGQYQAQHF. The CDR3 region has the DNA TGCGCCAGCAGCTTGGGGCAGTATCAGGCCCAGCATTTT.

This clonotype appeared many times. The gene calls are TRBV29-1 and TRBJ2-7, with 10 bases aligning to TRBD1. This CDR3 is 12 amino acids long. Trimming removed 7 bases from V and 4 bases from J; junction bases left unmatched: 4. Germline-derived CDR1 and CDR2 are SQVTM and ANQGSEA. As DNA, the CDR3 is TGCAGCGCCGGGACAGGGGTTTACGAGCAGTACTTC. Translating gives CSAGTGVYEQYF.

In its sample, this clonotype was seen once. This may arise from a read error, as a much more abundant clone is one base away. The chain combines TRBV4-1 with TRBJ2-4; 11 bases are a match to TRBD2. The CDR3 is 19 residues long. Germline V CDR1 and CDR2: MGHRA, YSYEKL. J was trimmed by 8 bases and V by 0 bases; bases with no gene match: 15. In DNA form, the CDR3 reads TGCGCCAGCAGCCAAGATCTGAAGACTAGCGGGGCAACAGAAGACATTCAGTACTTC. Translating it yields CASSQDLKTSGATEDIQYF.

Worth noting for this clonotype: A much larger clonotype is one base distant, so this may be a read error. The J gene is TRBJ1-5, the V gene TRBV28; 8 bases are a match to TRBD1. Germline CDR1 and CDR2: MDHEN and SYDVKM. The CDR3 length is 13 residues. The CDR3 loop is CAGSRQGLQPQHF. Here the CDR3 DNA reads TGTGCCGGCAGCCGACAGGGGCTTCAGCCCCAGCATTTT.

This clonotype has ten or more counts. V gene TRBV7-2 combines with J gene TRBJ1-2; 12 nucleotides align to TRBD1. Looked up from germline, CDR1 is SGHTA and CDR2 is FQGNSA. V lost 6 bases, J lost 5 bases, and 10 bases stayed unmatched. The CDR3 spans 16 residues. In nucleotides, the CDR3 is TGTGCCAGCAGATTATCGGGACAGGGGGCTCGATATGGCTACACCTTC. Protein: CASRLSGQGARYGYTF.

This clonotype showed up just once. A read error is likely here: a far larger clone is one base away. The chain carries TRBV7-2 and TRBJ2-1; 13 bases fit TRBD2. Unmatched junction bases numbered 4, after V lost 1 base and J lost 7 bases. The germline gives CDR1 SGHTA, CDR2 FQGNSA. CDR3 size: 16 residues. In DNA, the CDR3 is TGTGCCAGCAGCTTAGAGGGGACTAGCGGGAAAAATGAGCAGTTCTTC. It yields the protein CASSLEGTSGKNEQFF.

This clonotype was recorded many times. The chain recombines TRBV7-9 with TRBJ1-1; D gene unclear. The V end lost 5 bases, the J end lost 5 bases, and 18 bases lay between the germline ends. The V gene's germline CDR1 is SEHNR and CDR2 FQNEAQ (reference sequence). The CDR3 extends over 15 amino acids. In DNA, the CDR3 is TGTGCCAGCAGCCGGGCCTCCTCGAGTGAGACTGAAGCTTTCTTT. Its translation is CASSRASSSETEAFF.

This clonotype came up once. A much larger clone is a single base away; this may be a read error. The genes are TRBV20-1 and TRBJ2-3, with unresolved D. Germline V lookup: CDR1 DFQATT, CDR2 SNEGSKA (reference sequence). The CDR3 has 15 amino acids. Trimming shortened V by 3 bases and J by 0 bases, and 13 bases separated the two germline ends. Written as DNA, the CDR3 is TGCAGTGCTAGTGCCAGACTGACTAGCACAGATACGCAGTATTTT. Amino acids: CSASARLTSTDTQYF.

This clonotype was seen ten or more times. CDR3 nucleotide sequence: TGTGCCAGCAGCCCCCTGTGGGGGACAGGGGGCTCTGGGGCCAACGTCCTGACTTTC. It translates to CASSPLWGTGGSGANVLTF. The chain is built from TRBV7-2 and TRBJ2-6; 11 nucleotides agree with TRBD1. Germline V CDR1 and CDR2: SGHTA, FQGNSA. The CDR3 contains 19 residues. The V segment lost 5 bases and the J segment 0 bases; nucleotides outside the gene matches: 9.

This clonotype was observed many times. CDR3 residues: CASSLQSSYEQYF. Here the CDR3 DNA reads TGTGCCAGCAGCCTACAGAGCTCCTACGAGCAGTACTTC. The chain joins TRBV5-8 to TRBJ2-7; D is undetermined. From germline, CDR1 is SGHTS and CDR2 YDEGEE. The CDR3 runs 13 residues. V lost 4 bases, J lost 0 bases, and 8 bases lay in between.

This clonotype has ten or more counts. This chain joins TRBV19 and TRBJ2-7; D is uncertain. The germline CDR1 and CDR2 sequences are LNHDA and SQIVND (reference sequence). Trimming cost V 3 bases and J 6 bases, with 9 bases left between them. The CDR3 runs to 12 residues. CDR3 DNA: TGTGCCAGTAGTATTGTTACTGGCGAGCAGTACTTC. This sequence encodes CASSIVTGEQYF.

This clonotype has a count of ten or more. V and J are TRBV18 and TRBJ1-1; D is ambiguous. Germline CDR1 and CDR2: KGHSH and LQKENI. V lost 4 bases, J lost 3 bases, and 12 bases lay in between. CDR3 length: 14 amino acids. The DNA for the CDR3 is TGTGCCAGCTCACAAAAACGTGGGTACACTGAAGCTTTCTTT. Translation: CASSQKRGYTEAFF.

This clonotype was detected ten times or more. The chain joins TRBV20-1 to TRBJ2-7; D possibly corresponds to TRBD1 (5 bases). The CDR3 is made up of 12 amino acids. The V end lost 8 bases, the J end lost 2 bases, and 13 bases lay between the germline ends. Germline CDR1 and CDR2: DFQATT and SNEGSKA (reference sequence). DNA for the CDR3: TGCAGTTGGGCAGGGATTACCTACGAGCAGTACTTC. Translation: CSWAGITYEQYF.

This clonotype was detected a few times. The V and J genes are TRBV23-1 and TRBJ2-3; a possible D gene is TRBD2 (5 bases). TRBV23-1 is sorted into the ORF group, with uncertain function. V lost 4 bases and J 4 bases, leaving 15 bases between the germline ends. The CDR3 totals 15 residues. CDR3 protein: CASSPRALNPDTQYF. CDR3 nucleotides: TGCGCCAGCAGTCCGAGGGCATTGAACCCAGATACGCAGTATTTT.

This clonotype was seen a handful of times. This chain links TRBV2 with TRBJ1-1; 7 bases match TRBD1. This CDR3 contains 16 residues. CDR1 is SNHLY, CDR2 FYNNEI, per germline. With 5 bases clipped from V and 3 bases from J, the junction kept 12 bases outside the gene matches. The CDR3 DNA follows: TGTGCCAGCAGTATTCAGGGGGATCTAGGTTACACTGAAGCTTTCTTT. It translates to CASSIQGDLGYTEAFF. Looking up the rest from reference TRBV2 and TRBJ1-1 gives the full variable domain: EPEVTQTPSHQVTQMGQEVILRCVPISNHLYFYWYRQILGQKVEFLVSFYNNEISEKSEIFDDQFSVERPDGSNFTLKIRSTKLEDSAMYFCASSIQGDLGYTEAFFGQGTRLTVV.

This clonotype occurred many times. The CDR3 DNA follows: TGCGCCAGCAGCTTGGGGGGAGGTCTCTCCTACAATGAGCAGTTCTTC. Translation gives CASSLGGGLSYNEQFF. This chain joins TRBV5-1 and TRBJ2-1, with a tentative D call TRBD2 (6 bases). Germline V gene sequence: CDR1 SGHRS, CDR2 YFSETQ. Trimming removed 0 bases from V and 0 bases from J, with 10 bases in between. The CDR3 is made up of 16 amino acids.

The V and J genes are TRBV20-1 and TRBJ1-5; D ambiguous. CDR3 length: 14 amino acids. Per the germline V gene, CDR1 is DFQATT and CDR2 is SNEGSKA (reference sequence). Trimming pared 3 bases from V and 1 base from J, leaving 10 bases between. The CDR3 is CSASTDKSNQPQHF. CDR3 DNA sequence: TGCAGTGCTAGTACCGATAAGAGCAATCAGCCCCAGCATTTT.

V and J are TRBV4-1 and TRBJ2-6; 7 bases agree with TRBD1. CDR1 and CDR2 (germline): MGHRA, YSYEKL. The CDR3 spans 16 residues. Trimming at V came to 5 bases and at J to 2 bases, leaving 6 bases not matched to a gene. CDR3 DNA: TGCGCCAGCAGCAAAAGGGGGCTAACTGGGGCCAACGTCCTGACTTTC. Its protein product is CASSKRGLTGANVLTF.

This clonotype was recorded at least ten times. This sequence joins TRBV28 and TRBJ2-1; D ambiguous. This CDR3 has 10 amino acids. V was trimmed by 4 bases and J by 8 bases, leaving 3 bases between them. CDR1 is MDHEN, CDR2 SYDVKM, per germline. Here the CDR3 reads CASSYYEQFF. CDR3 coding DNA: TGTGCCAGCAGTTATTATGAGCAGTTCTTC.

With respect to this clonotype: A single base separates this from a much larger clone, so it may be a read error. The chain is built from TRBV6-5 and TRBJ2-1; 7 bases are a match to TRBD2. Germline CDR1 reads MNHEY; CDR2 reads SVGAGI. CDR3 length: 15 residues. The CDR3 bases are TGTGCCAGCAGTTACTCGTGGGAGGGGTACAGTGAGCAGTTCTTC. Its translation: CASSYSWEGYSEQFF.

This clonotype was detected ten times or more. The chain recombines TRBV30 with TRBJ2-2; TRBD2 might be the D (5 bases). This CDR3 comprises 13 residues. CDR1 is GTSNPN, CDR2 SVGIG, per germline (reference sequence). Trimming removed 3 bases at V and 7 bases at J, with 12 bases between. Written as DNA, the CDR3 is TGTGCCTGGAGCCGACCTAGCCTCGGGGAGCTGTTTTTT. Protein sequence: CAWSRPSLGELFF. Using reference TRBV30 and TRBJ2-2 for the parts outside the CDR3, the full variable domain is SQTIHQWPATLVQPVGSPLSLECTVEGTSNPNLYWYRQAAGRGLQLLFYSVGIGQISSEVPQNLSASRPQDRQFILSSKKLLLSDSGFYLCAWSRPSLGELFFGEGSRLTVL.

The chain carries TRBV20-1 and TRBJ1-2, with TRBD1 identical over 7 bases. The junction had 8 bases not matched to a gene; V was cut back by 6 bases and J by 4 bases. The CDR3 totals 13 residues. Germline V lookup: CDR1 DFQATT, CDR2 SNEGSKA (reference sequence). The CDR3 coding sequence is TGCAGTGCCGATACAGGGGCGGGCTATGGCTACACCTTC. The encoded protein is CSADTGAGYGYTF.

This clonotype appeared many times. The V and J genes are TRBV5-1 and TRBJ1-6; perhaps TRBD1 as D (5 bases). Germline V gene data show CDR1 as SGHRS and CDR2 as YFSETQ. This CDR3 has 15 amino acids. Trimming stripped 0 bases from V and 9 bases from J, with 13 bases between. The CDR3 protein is CASSLVGGGSSPLHF. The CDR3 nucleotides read TGCGCCAGCAGCTTGGTCGGGGGAGGTAGTTCACCCCTCCACTTT.

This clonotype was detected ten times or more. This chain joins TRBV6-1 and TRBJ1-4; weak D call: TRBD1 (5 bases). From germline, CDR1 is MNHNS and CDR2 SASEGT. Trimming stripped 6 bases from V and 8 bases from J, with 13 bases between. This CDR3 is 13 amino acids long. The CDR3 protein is CASSIQGGEKLFF. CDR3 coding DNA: TGTGCCAGCAGCATTCAGGGCGGAGAAAAACTGTTTTTT.

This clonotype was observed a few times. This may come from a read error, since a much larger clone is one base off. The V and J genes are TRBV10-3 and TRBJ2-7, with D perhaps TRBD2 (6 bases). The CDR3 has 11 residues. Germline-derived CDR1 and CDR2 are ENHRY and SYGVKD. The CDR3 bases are TGTGCCATCAGTGGGAGGGACGAGCGGTACTTC. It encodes CAISGRDERYF.

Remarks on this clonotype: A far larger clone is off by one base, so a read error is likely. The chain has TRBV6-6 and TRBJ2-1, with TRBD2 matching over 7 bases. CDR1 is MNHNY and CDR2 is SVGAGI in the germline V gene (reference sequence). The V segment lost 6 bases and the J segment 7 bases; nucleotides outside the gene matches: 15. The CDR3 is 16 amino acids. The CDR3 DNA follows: TGTGCCAGCAGCACCCTCGGACTAGAACGTTGGAATGAGCAGTTCTTC. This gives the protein CASSTLGLERWNEQFF.